The clone carrying this TCR beta chain was recorded a few times. As yet, its antigen is unknown. Genomic DNA constituted the template upon which TCR beta VDJ and CDR3 profiling was performed. TCRdb fed the reads into MiXCR, producing one record per CDR3 protein. Of a few hundred thousand distinct CDR3 sequences in the sample, 25% to 40% were seen once. This sample is part of a study of CD8+CD57+ T cells in acquired aplastic anemia. Study background: Sorted CD4+ and CD8+ cells yielded around 3.2 ug of DNA on average.

Trimming shortened V by 5 bases and J by 0 bases, and 9 bases separated the two germline ends. Per the germline V gene, CDR1 is SGHNT and CDR2 is YYREEE (reference sequence). This CDR3 is 15 amino acids long. Patients selected for sequencing had displayed CD8+CD57+ cell expansion by flow cytometry. There was no therapy given to any patient before the blood sampling took place. Whole-study results and caveats: Levels of CD8+ Simpson's diversity were not significantly distinct in patients versus controls. Roughly 27 shared CD8+ CDR3s appeared highly expressed within patients' immunodominant clones.

This sequence joins TRBV5-4 and TRBJ2-6, with D unclear. The receptor's source is a human donor with aplastic anemia. Sequences were obtained from sorted CD4+, CD8+, or CD8+CD57+ T cells (not recorded which) from PBMCs. CDR3 amino acids: CASSLDTSGANVLTF. The CDR3 nucleotides are TGTGCCAGCAGTTTAGACACCTCTGGGGCCAACGTCCTGACTTTC.